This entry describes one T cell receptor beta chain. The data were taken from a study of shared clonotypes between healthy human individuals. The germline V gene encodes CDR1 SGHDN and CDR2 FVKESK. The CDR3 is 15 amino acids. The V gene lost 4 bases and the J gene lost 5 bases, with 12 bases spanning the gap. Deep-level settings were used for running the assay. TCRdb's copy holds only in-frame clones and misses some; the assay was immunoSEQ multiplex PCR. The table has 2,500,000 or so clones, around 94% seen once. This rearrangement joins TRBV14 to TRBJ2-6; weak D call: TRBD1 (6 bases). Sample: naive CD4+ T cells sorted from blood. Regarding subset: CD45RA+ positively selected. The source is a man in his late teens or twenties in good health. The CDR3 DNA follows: TGTGCCAGCAGCCCAGGACAGCCAAGGGCCAACGTCCTGACTTTC. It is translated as CASSPGQPRANVLTF.